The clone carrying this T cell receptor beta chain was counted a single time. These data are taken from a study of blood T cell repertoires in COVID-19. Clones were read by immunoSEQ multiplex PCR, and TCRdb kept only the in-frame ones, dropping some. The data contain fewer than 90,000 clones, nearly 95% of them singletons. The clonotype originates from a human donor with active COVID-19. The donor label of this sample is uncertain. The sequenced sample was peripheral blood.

CDR3 region: CASSLGGEGENEQYF. The CDR3 nucleotides are TGTGCCAGCAGTTTAGGGGGGGAAGGGGAAAACGAGCAGTACTTC. This chain uses TRBV28 with TRBJ2-7; 7 bases match TRBD2. In germline, CDR1 is MDHEN, CDR2 SYDVKM. V trimming: 2 bases; J trimming: 5 bases; junction bases outside the gene matches: 9. The CDR3 has 15 residues.